This paragraph covers one T cell receptor beta chain sequence. This sample was included in a study of monozygotic twins with cystic fibrosis. Generated by immunoSEQ multiplex PCR, the TCRdb table keeps only in-frame clones and is missing some. The table records 25,000 to 30,000 clones, 85% of them present only once. The V and J ends lost 2 bases and 4 bases respectively, with 6 bases between them. Germline-derived CDR1 and CDR2 are SNHLY and FYNNEI. The CDR3 consists of 13 residues. The sequenced sample was blood. The TCR was taken from a girl aged 2-10 years with cystic fibrosis. V gene TRBV2 combines with J gene TRBJ1-5; D remains unclear. The CDR3 protein is CASSELNNQPQHF. The CDR3 region has the DNA TGTGCCAGCAGTGAATTAAATAATCAGCCCCAGCATTTT.